This T cell receptor beta chain was documented in a study of T cell repertoires in cytomegalovirus infection. TCRdb processed the reads anew with MiXCR; each CDR3 protein has one entry. The table shows almost 300,000 distinct CDR3 sequences, with 9.6% occurring only once. V shed 1 base, J shed 2 bases, and the junction held 11 bases outside the gene matches. Germline CDR1 and CDR2: SGHRS and YFSETQ. The CDR3 extends over 17 amino acids. The V and J genes are TRBV5-1 and TRBJ2-5; TRBD2 aligns across 7 bases. The sequencing input was PBMCs. The TCR sequence derives from a human donor in good health (CMV status not recorded). Some clones in this sample may be carry-over from other donors' samples. The CDR3 bases are TGCGCCAGCAGCTTGCGTCCGGGACTACTTTTACAAGAGACCCAGTACTTC. Protein product: CASSLRPGLLLQETQYF.